These 3 T cell receptor beta chains originate from one sample sequenced in a study of PD-1 blockade in classical Hodgkin lymphoma. The table came from immunoSEQ multiplex PCR; TCRdb's copy has only in-frame clones and leaves some out. Counted here are around 45,000 clones, 70% to 80% occurring once; the ten biggest clones make up less than 4%. Exposure to brentuximab vedotin varied, and each patient had relapsed following autologous stem cell transplantation. Sequenced material: peripheral blood mononuclear cells (PBMCs), taken at baseline. The receptors were sampled from a human donor with classical Hodgkin lymphoma.

The chain uses TRBV14 and TRBJ2-7; a weak D match, TRBD1 (6 bases). This CDR3 is built from 17 residues. V lost 0 bases and J 0 bases, leaving 15 bases between the germline ends. CDR1 and CDR2 from the germline V gene are SGHDN and FVKESK. CDR3: CASSQDGGQTYSYEQYF. CDR3 coding DNA: TGTGCCAGCAGCCAAGACGGCGGACAGACCTACTCCTACGAGCAGTACTTC. Variable domain in full (rest from reference TRBV14 and TRBJ2-7): EAGVTQFPSHSVIEKGQTVTLRCDPISGHDNLYWYRRVMGKEIKFLLHFVKESKQDESGMPNNRFLAERTGGTYSTLKVQPAELEDSGVYFCASSQDGGQTYSYEQYFGPGTRLTVT.

Here the CDR3 DNA reads TGTGCCAGCAGCAATAACGTCCGGGGCCGGAGAAATGAGCAGTTCTTC. Translated: CASSNNVRGRRNEQFF. The chain employs TRBV7-2 and TRBJ2-1, with D perhaps given as TRBD1 or TRBD2 (5 bases each). Germline CDR1 SGHTA, CDR2 FQGNSA. The CDR3 loop spans 16 amino acids. V was pared by 5 bases and J by 7 bases, with 21 bases between. Looking up the rest from reference TRBV7-2 and TRBJ2-1 gives the full variable domain: GAGVSQSPSNKVTEKGKDVELRCDPISGHTALYWYRQSLGQGLEFLIYFQGNSAPDKSGLPSDRFSAERTGGSVSTLTIQRTQQEDSAVYLCASSNNVRGRRNEQFFGPGTRLTVL.

The chain has TRBV6-6 and TRBJ1-1; D not certain. Trimming pared 5 bases from V and 4 bases from J, leaving 11 bases between. The CDR3 is made up of 13 amino acids. In germline, CDR1 is MNHNY, CDR2 SVGAGI (reference sequence). The CDR3 nucleotides read TGTGCCAGCAGTAATGACCCGGCCACTGAAGCTTTCTTT. Its translation: CASSNDPATEAFF.